This passage covers 23 T cell receptor beta chains from one sample sequenced in a study of T cells after yellow fever vaccination. TCRdb processed the 5' RACE reads anew with MiXCR; each CDR3 protein has one entry. Among around 160,000 distinct CDR3 sequences listed, around 7.3% were seen once. This material consisted of CD4+ T cells sorted from PBMCs, taken 4 to 5 days after the first yellow fever vaccination. These receptors came from a man younger than 35 who received the YFV17D yellow fever vaccine.

This clonotype has a count of ten or more. The V gene is TRBV28, the J gene TRBJ1-2; maybe TRBD1 (6 bases). The CDR3 runs 14 residues. The V end was cut by 8 bases, the J end by 4 bases, with 17 bases between. Per the germline V gene, CDR1 is MDHEN and CDR2 is SYDVKM. CDR3 loop: CASGQRRLIYGYTF. The CDR3 DNA sequence: TGTGCCAGCGGACAGCGTAGGCTAATCTATGGCTACACCTTC.

This clonotype was observed many times. V is TRBV7-3 and J is TRBJ1-6, with D hard to call. The germline V gene encodes CDR1 SGHTA and CDR2 FQGTGA. V was pared by 3 bases and J by 7 bases, with 10 bases between. This CDR3 comprises 14 residues. The CDR3 is CASSFLSKNSPLHF. The CDR3 region has the DNA TGTGCCAGCAGCTTTCTGTCTAAAAATTCACCCCTCCACTTT.

The CDR3 reads CASSGTGGPQPQHF. CDR3 bases: TGTGCCAGCTCCGGGACAGGGGGCCCTCAGCCCCAGCATTTT. The J gene is TRBJ1-5, the V gene TRBV18; TRBD1 aligns across 12 bases. V lost 6 bases to trimming and J lost 6 bases; unmatched junction nucleotides: 3. The V gene's germline CDR1 is KGHSH and CDR2 LQKENI. The CDR3 is 14 residues long.

This clonotype was counted at least ten times. The chain combines TRBV5-1 with TRBJ2-7; D might be TRBD1 (5 bases). CDR3 length equals 18 residues. Germline CDR1 SGHRS, CDR2 YFSETQ. The V end was cut by 0 bases, the J end by 0 bases, with 19 bases between. The CDR3 DNA is TGCGCCAGCAGCTTGGCTGTGGGCAGGTCGGACAACTCCTACGAGCAGTACTTC. Translating it yields CASSLAVGRSDNSYEQYF.

The CDR3 sequence: CASSFTDDTEAFF. CDR3 DNA: TGTGCCAGCAGCTTCACGGACGACACTGAAGCTTTCTTT. V and J are TRBV11-3 and TRBJ1-1; no firm D call. This CDR3 is 13 amino acids long. Germline CDR1 and CDR2: SGHNT and YENEEA. V lost 3 bases and J lost 3, with 8 bases in between.

V usage is TRBV5-1 and J usage is TRBJ1-1; 9 nucleotides agree with TRBD1. Germline V CDR1 and CDR2: SGHRS, YFSETQ. The CDR3 is made up of 16 amino acids. J was trimmed by 5 bases and V by 0 bases; bases with no gene match: 8. The CDR3 DNA sequence: TGCGCCAGCAGCTTGGCAAATACAGGGGGCGGGACTGAAGCTTTCTTT. This sequence encodes CASSLANTGGGTEAFF.

A few counts support this clonotype. V and J are TRBV5-1 and TRBJ2-5; 7 nucleotides line up with TRBD2. V trimming: 4 bases; J trimming: 3 bases; junction bases outside the gene matches: 9. CDR3 length: 15 residues. Germline V gene data show CDR1 as SGHRS and CDR2 as YFSETQ. The CDR3 DNA reads TGCGCCAGCAGCCTCTACGGGACTAATGAAGAGACCCAGTACTTC. It translates to CASSLYGTNEETQYF. The full variable domain, in which reference TRBV5-1 and TRBJ2-5 provide the parts outside the CDR3, is KAGVTQTPRYLIKTRGQQVTLSCSPISGHRSVSWYQQTPGQGLQFLFEYFSETQRNKGNFPGRFSGRQFSNSRSEMNVSTLELGDSALYLCASSLYGTNEETQYFGPGTRLLVL.

In its sample, this clonotype was seen a few times. This CDR3 is CASSYSGARNIQYF. Written as DNA, the CDR3 is TGTGCCAGCAGTTACTCGGGGGCTCGGAACATTCAGTACTTC. The V gene is TRBV6-5, the J gene TRBJ2-4; possibly TRBD1 for D (6 bases). The CDR3 is 14 amino acids. Germline CDR1 and CDR2: MNHEY and SVGAGI. V shed 0 bases and J shed 7 bases, with 10 bases lying between them.

A remark on this clonotype: A read error may explain this, as a much larger clone is one base away. The chain is built from TRBV12-3 or TRBV12-4 and TRBJ2-3, with a possible D match to TRBD2 (7 bases). This CDR3 has 16 residues. V was trimmed by 6 bases and J by 1 base, leaving 17 bases between them. In DNA, the CDR3 is TGTGCCAGCAGGCCCAAAGGGGGGGTCGGCACAGATACGCAGTATTTT. It codes for CASRPKGGVGTDTQYF.

This clonotype was picked up many times. The V call is TRBV9, the J call TRBJ2-5; maybe TRBD1 (5 bases). V lost 0 bases and J 4 bases, leaving 7 bases between the germline ends. CDR3 length equals 13 residues. CDR1 and CDR2 from the germline V gene are SGDLS and YYNGEE. The DNA for the CDR3 is TGTGCCAGCAGCGTAGACAGGACAGAGACCCAGTACTTC. This sequence encodes CASSVDRTETQYF.

This clonotype has a count of ten or more. The rearrangement uses TRBV5-1 and TRBJ2-7; D could derive from TRBD1 or TRBD2 (5 bases each). The V gene's germline CDR1 is SGHRS and CDR2 YFSETQ. This CDR3 contains 16 residues. V shed 5 bases and J shed 0 bases, with 18 bases lying between them. CDR3 amino acids: CASRLTSGTASYEQYF. In DNA form, the CDR3 reads TGCGCCAGCAGGCTTACCTCTGGGACGGCCTCCTACGAGCAGTACTTC. The whole variable domain, remainder taken from reference TRBV5-1 and TRBJ2-7, is KAGVTQTPRYLIKTRGQQVTLSCSPISGHRSVSWYQQTPGQGLQFLFEYFSETQRNKGNFPGRFSGRQFSNSRSEMNVSTLELGDSALYLCASRLTSGTASYEQYFGPGTRLTVT.

This clonotype was seen more than once but under ten times. The chain is built from TRBV6-5 and TRBJ1-1; D remains unclear. The V and J ends lost 0 bases and 4 bases respectively, with 18 bases between them. The CDR3 spans 17 residues. The germline CDR1 and CDR2 sequences are MNHEY and SVGAGI. The CDR3, as DNA: TGTGCCAGCAGTTACTCAAGGTCCCCCCCACCGGGCACTGAAGCTTTCTTT. Translating it yields CASSYSRSPPPGTEAFF.

This clonotype was seen ten or more times. This chain connects TRBV7-2 to TRBJ1-6, with no clear D. Trimming shortened V by 5 bases and J by 8 bases, and 13 bases separated the two germline ends. This CDR3 comprises 14 residues. CDR1 SGHTA and CDR2 FQGNSA come from the germline V gene. Written as DNA, the CDR3 is TGTGCCAGCAGCCGTGATCAAGACTATTCACCCCTCCACTTT. This translates into CASSRDQDYSPLHF.

This clonotype was recorded many times. This chain uses TRBV7-8 with TRBJ2-5; 10 bases match TRBD2. The CDR3 is 16 residues long. The V gene's germline CDR1 is SGHVS and CDR2 FQNEAQ. The V and J ends lost 4 bases and 5 bases, in that order; junction bases with no gene match: 10. CDR3 coding DNA: TGTGCCAGCAGCTCACCGGGACTAGCGTGGTCTGAGACCCAGTACTTC. Its protein product is CASSSPGLAWSETQYF.

This clonotype was detected many times. This chain joins TRBV20-1 and TRBJ1-2; 8 nucleotides agree with TRBD1. V shed 0 bases and J 3 bases; nucleotides not matched to a gene: 6. The germline CDR1 and CDR2 sequences are DFQATT and SNEGSKA (reference sequence). This CDR3 is built from 15 residues. Here the CDR3 reads CSARDLGQGHYGYTF. Here the CDR3 DNA reads TGCAGTGCTAGAGACTTAGGACAGGGTCACTATGGCTACACCTTC.

At least ten counts were recorded for this clonotype. V gene TRBV4-3 combines with J gene TRBJ2-1; D not certain. The CDR3 consists of 16 residues. CDR1 LGHNA and CDR2 YSLEER come from the germline V gene. V gave up 5 bases and J gave up 5 bases, with 19 bases separating them. CDR3: CASSFKAKARDNEQFF. CDR3 in DNA: TGCGCCAGCAGCTTCAAGGCGAAGGCACGGGACAATGAGCAGTTCTTC.

This clonotype has ten or more counts. The CDR3 region is CASSFQTGKVYTF. The CDR3 DNA follows: TGTGCCAGCAGCTTTCAGACAGGCAAGGTCTACACCTTC. The chain links TRBV5-4 to TRBJ1-2, with D possibly being TRBD1 (6 bases). Deletions cut 2 bases from V and 10 bases from J, with 15 bases between. In germline, CDR1 is SGHNT, CDR2 YYREEE (reference sequence). This CDR3 spans 13 amino acids. Supplemented by reference TRBV5-4 and TRBJ1-2, the full variable domain reads ETGVTQSPTHLIKTRGQQVTLRCSSQSGHNTVSWYQQALGQGPQFIFQYYREEENGRGNFPPRFSGLQFPNYSSELNVNALELDDSALYLCASSFQTGKVYTFGSGTRLTVV.

The chain joins TRBV3-1 to TRBJ2-5; TRBD2 is a possible D gene (5 bases). Germline-derived CDR1 and CDR2 are LGHDT and YNNKEL (reference sequence). Trimming removed 0 bases at V and 7 bases at J, with 15 bases between. The length of the CDR3 is 15 residues. The CDR3 protein is CASSQEPRSGLTQYF. The CDR3 DNA reads as TGTGCCAGCAGCCAAGAACCTAGGAGCGGTTTGACCCAGTACTTC.

There are many counts of this clonotype. The gene calls are TRBV12-3 or TRBV12-4 and TRBJ1-5; no reliable D call. V was clipped by 5 bases and J by 2 bases, with 16 bases between them. The CDR3 is 16 residues long. This CDR3 is CASSPIGPGGNQPQHF. CDR3 bases: TGTGCCAGCAGTCCCATCGGCCCCGGGGGCAATCAGCCCCAGCATTTT.

This clonotype was seen more than once but under ten times. This chain links TRBV19 with TRBJ2-5; perhaps TRBD2 as D (6 bases). The CDR3 loop spans 15 amino acids. The V and J ends lost 4 bases and 2 bases respectively, with 14 bases between them. Germline CDR1 is LNHDA and CDR2 is SQIVND (reference sequence). Here the CDR3 DNA reads TGTGCCAGTAGTAGGGCCGGGACTCTACAAGAGACCCAGTACTTC. This sequence encodes CASSRAGTLQETQYF.

This clonotype was recorded many times. The V call is TRBV5-1, the J call TRBJ1-2; a weak D match, TRBD1 (5 bases). Germline V lookup: CDR1 SGHRS, CDR2 YFSETQ. Trimming removed 4 bases at V and 2 bases at J, with 21 bases between. The CDR3 extends over 17 amino acids. CDR3 amino acids: CASSRGEGGRQNYGYTF. In DNA, the CDR3 is TGCGCCAGCAGCCGAGGGGAAGGTGGGAGGCAGAACTATGGCTACACCTTC.

This clonotype was seen ten or more times. V is TRBV29-1 and J is TRBJ2-7; 8 bases align to TRBD2. The CDR3 has 14 residues. Unmatched junction bases numbered 10, after V lost 3 bases and J lost 6 bases. Germline V gene sequence: CDR1 SQVTM, CDR2 ANQGSEA. The CDR3 DNA is TGCAGCGTTGATTACTCTTCGGGAGGGGGCGAGCAGTACGTC. Amino acid sequence: CSVDYSSGGGEQYV.

This clonotype has ten or more counts. The rearrangement links TRBV29-1 to TRBJ2-3; tentative D call: TRBD1 (6 bases). The germline CDR1 and CDR2 sequences are SQVTM and ANQGSEA. V lost 3 bases, J lost 2 bases, and 12 bases lay in between. The CDR3 sequence is 14 residues long. The CDR3 DNA reads TGCAGCGTTGATCCGGACAGTCACACAGATACGCAGTATTTT. Residues: CSVDPDSHTDTQYF.